The clone carrying this T cell receptor beta chain counts as medium-sized. Its cognate antigen is unknown. CDR3 length: 16 residues. Germline V gene data show CDR1 as KGHDR and CDR2 as SFDVKD. The V gene lost 4 bases and the J gene lost 4 bases, with 18 bases spanning the gap. TCRdb re-called the 5' RACE reads through MiXCR, storing one row per CDR3 protein. Among some 4,100 distinct CDR3 sequences listed, under 8% were seen once. These data are taken from a study of spatial heterogeneity in lung cancer. Broader study findings: Counts for ubiquitous and regional expanded TCRs went along with ubiquitous and regional nonsynonymous mutations, respectively. Tumor mutation count correlated with how many alpha and beta TCRs expanded intratumorally.

Time point noted: sample taken at primary tumor resection. There were some 70 donors, all of them untreated patients with early-stage non-small cell lung cancer. The material sequenced was lung tumor tissue, taken at surgery. This receptor was taken from a male donor with early-stage non-small cell lung cancer. The rearrangement links TRBV24-1 to TRBJ1-2, with D hard to call. CDR3: CATSDASRGSSYGYTF. The CDR3 DNA is TGTGCCACCAGTGACGCCAGCCGGGGTAGCAGCTATGGCTACACCTTC.